What follows are 16 T cell receptor beta chains derived from one specimen sequenced in a study of control samples from healthy donors and cancer patients. Assay: immunoSEQ multiplex PCR; the TCRdb copy retains only in-frame clones and omits some. The sample yields roughly 170,000 clones, approximately 94% seen once. The sample consisted of blood. These receptors originate from a woman between 18 and 29 years old in good health.

This rearrangement joins TRBV5-4 to TRBJ1-2, with no clear D. V gave up 4 bases and J gave up 7 bases, with 26 bases separating them. The CDR3 runs to 17 residues. Looked up from germline, CDR1 is SGHNT and CDR2 is YYREEE (reference sequence). CDR3 region: CASSREIPAVGKGGYTF. The CDR3 DNA reads as TGTGCCAGCAGCCGTGAGATTCCGGCGGTTGGTAAGGGTGGCTACACCTTC.

The chain combines TRBV18 with TRBJ2-3; D might be TRBD1 (5 bases). Germline V CDR1 and CDR2: KGHSH, LQKENI. The CDR3 is 14 residues long. Trimming shortened V by 0 bases and J by 6 bases, and 10 bases separated the two germline ends. The CDR3 loop is CASSPPGKGDTQYF. CDR3 coding DNA: TGTGCCAGCTCACCACCCGGAAAGGGGGATACGCAGTATTTT.

V and J are TRBV10-3 and TRBJ2-2, with TRBD1 identical over 12 bases. Unmatched junction bases numbered 5, after V lost 2 bases and J lost 4 bases. Per germline, CDR1 ENHRY and CDR2 SYGVKD. The CDR3 consists of 17 residues. CDR3 region: CAISERGQGASTGELFF. CDR3 in DNA: TGTGCCATCAGTGAGAGGGGACAGGGGGCGTCCACCGGGGAGCTGTTTTTT.

The chain combines TRBV4-1 with TRBJ2-3, with D hard to call. Germline CDR1 reads MGHRA; CDR2 reads YSYEKL. CDR3 length: 11 residues. V shed 3 bases and J shed 5 bases, with 3 bases lying between them. The CDR3 DNA follows: TGCGCCAGCAGCCAGGTAGATACGCAGTATTTT. Translating gives CASSQVDTQYF.

This clone occurred once. This chain links TRBV11-2 with TRBJ2-1, with TRBD1 identical over 10 bases. The CDR3 covers 14 residues. The V segment lost 4 bases and the J segment 7 bases; nucleotides outside the gene matches: 4. CDR1 SGHAT and CDR2 FQNNGV come from the germline V gene. CDR3 nucleotides: TGTGCCAGCAGCTCCGGACAGGGGGTAAATGAGCAGTTCTTC. Protein sequence: CASSSGQGVNEQFF.

Turning to this clone: One end of the junction fails to match germline, which may point to a read error. The chain recombines TRBV6-5 with TRBJ1-1; D ambiguous. This CDR3 region has 16 residues. The germline CDR1 and CDR2 sequences are MNHEY and SVGAGI. CDR3 nucleotides: TGTGCCAGCAGTTACTCTTCAGGTCGGATCGGCACTGAGGCTTTCTTT. Translating gives CASSYSSGRIGTEAFF.

The V and J genes are TRBV5-6 and TRBJ1-6, with D perhaps TRBD1 (5 bases). Trimming shortened V by 4 bases and J by 7 bases, and 15 bases separated the two germline ends. The germline V gene encodes CDR1 SGHDT and CDR2 YYEEEE. The CDR3 sequence is 15 residues long. The CDR3 loop is CASSPQRGMNSPLHF. CDR3 DNA: TGTGCCAGCAGCCCTCAAAGGGGTATGAATTCACCCCTCCACTTT. Using reference TRBV5-6 and TRBJ1-6 for the parts outside the CDR3, the full variable domain is DAGVTQSPTHLIKTRGQQVTLRCSPKSGHDTVSWYQQALGQGPQFIFQYYEEEERQRGNFPDRFSGHQFPNYSSELNVNALLLGDSALYLCASSPQRGMNSPLHFGNGTRLTVT.

The V gene is TRBV25-1, the J gene TRBJ2-6; D is unclear. The CDR3 covers 13 residues. Trimming pared 3 bases from V and 4 bases from J, leaving 4 bases between. CDR1 is MGHDK, CDR2 SYGVNS, per germline. The CDR3 coding sequence is TGTGCCAGCAGTGATTCCGGGGCCAACGTCCTGACTTTC. Translating gives CASSDSGANVLTF.

The chain has TRBV19 and TRBJ2-5, with TRBD1 matching over 8 bases. Germline V CDR1 and CDR2: LNHDA, SQIVND (reference sequence). The CDR3 extends over 13 amino acids. J gave up 5 bases and V 9 bases, and 8 bases lay outside the gene matches. The CDR3 is CASRLTGVETQYF. The CDR3 DNA reads as TGTGCCAGCCGGCTGACAGGGGTCGAGACCCAGTACTTC.

The chain links TRBV19 to TRBJ2-1, with 10 bases matching TRBD2. This CDR3 comprises 17 residues. CDR1 LNHDA and CDR2 SQIVND come from the germline V gene (reference sequence). V was clipped by 6 bases and J by 4 bases; unmatched bases: 12. The CDR3 coding sequence is TGTGCCAGTAGGAGATCTCAGGTAGCGGGAGGTTACAATGAGCAGTTCTTC. Protein product: CASRRSQVAGGYNEQFF.

The CDR3 loop is CATSDLTSGGRNEQFF. The CDR3 region has the DNA TGTGCCACCAGTGACCTGACTAGCGGGGGCAGGAATGAGCAGTTCTTC. The chain carries TRBV24-1 and TRBJ2-1; TRBD2 matches 12 bases. This CDR3 is built from 16 residues. V shed 4 bases, J shed 7 bases, and the junction held 7 bases outside the gene matches. CDR1 is KGHDR, CDR2 SFDVKD, per germline.

The chain employs TRBV6-1 and TRBJ2-3, with unresolved D. In germline, CDR1 is MNHNS, CDR2 SASEGT. Trimming shortened V by 1 base and J by 6 bases, and 5 bases separated the two germline ends. The CDR3 consists of 12 residues. CDR3 in DNA: TGTGCCAGCAGTGAAGTACCCGATACGCAGTATTTT. It codes for CASSEVPDTQYF.

V usage is TRBV19 and J usage is TRBJ2-7; 7 bases line up with TRBD1. The trim removed 10 bases at V and 5 bases at J, leaving 11 bases unmatched. Germline-derived CDR1 and CDR2 are LNHDA and SQIVND (reference sequence). The CDR3 sequence is 13 residues long. CDR3 bases: TGTGCCACCGCGACAGGGCTGGTAGACGAGCAGTACTTC. Residues: CATATGLVDEQYF.

This chain joins TRBV29-1 and TRBJ1-2, with D tentatively TRBD1 (6 bases). Germline V gene sequence: CDR1 SQVTM, CDR2 ANQGSEA. The CDR3 is 14 amino acids. The V end lost 7 bases, the J end lost 5 bases, and 20 bases lay between the germline ends. The DNA of the CDR3 is TGCAGCGCCGCAGGGGAAGTTGCGTCGTATGGCTACACCTTC. As protein: CSAAGEVASYGYTF.

The chain has TRBV19 and TRBJ2-7, with D possibly called TRBD1 or TRBD2 (7 bases each). Per the germline V gene, CDR1 is LNHDA and CDR2 is SQIVND (reference sequence). Between the trimmed V and J ends, which lost 6 bases and 3 bases, there was a span of 18 bases. The CDR3 runs 15 residues. The chain's CDR3 is CASRDTGEGFYEQYF. In DNA, the CDR3 is TGTGCCAGTAGGGATACAGGGGAGGGGTTCTACGAGCAGTACTTC.

This chain connects TRBV18 to TRBJ2-1; TRBD1 is a possible D gene (6 bases). The germline V gene encodes CDR1 KGHSH and CDR2 LQKENI. CDR3 size: 18 residues. Trimming left V 3 bases short and J 6 bases short, with 24 bases between. The CDR3 sequence is CASSPARGTGRGGNEQFF. In DNA form, the CDR3 reads TGTGCCAGCTCACCCGCGCGAGGGACGGGGCGAGGGGGCAATGAGCAGTTCTTC.